This T cell receptor (beta chain) derives from a study of blood T cell repertoires in COVID-19. Turning to the study itself: Collection of acute and convalescent COVID-19 samples took place in the United States, Italy and Spain. PBMCs, B-cell-depleted T cells, or T cells provided the cDNA or gDNA that made up the material.

In the authors' workflow: Scientists estimated how many nucleated cells there were by amplifying reference gene primers. Assay used: immunoSEQ multiplex PCR; TCRdb lists only in-frame clones, some missing. D and trimming were read from the DNA, whereas the V and J calls and clone size are those reported in that table. The sample consists of 83,000 or so clones, 82% of them appearing once. Germline V gene sequence: CDR1 SEHNR, CDR2 FQNEAQ (reference sequence). The CDR3 sequence is 12 residues long. V was cut by 0 bases and J by 6 bases, with 6 bases left in between. The receptor comes from a human donor in a cohort sampled during active COVID-19. The sequencing input was peripheral blood. The V and J genes are TRBV7-9 and TRBJ2-7, with D hard to call. The CDR3 sequence: CASSLASVEQYF. DNA of the CDR3: TGTGCCAGCAGCTTAGCGTCAGTCGAGCAGTACTTC.